This T cell receptor beta chain is from a study of siplizumab effects on memory and regulatory T cells. The assay was immunoSEQ multiplex PCR, and TCRdb's table has in-frame clones only and misses some. The sample lists more than 95,000 clones; around 94% were seen once. With 2 bases removed from V and 3 bases from J, the gap between germline ends came to 15 bases. Germline V lookup: CDR1 SGHRS, CDR2 YFSETQ. This CDR3 has 15 amino acids. V gene TRBV5-1 combines with J gene TRBJ2-7, with D perhaps assigned TRBD1 or TRBD2 (5 bases each). The sample consisted of non-Treg CD4+ T cells sorted from blood. This receptor was obtained from a human donor in good health. The CDR3 region is CASSFQGAGGYEQYF. Written as DNA, the CDR3 is TGCGCCAGCAGCTTCCAGGGTGCGGGCGGCTACGAGCAGTACTTC.